This TCR beta chain derives from a study of cytomegalovirus exposure and HLA in healthy donors. Study findings and constraints: Among the sequence variants, a highly shared cluster was likely an artifact of sequencing. In most subjects, TCR beta sequences reportedly gave accurate predictions of HLA-A and HLA-B alleles.

Turning to this clone: Its antigen is not known.

Primers: 60 Vbeta forward and 13 Jbeta reverse. Sequencing was performed with immunoSEQ multiplex PCR; in TCRdb, only in-frame clones are kept and a portion is missing. This sample has about 140,000 clones; over 70% occur once, and the top ten carry around 1%. This CDR3 comprises 14 residues. The germline V gene has CDR1 LNHDA and CDR2 SQIVND (reference sequence). With 5 bases clipped from V and 6 bases from J, the junction kept 6 bases outside the gene matches. The sequencing sample was made of PBMCs. This receptor was taken from a man aged 18 to 29 in good health and CMV-seronegative. The chain uses TRBV19 and TRBJ1-5, with 8 bases matching TRBD1. This CDR3 is CASSASGGLQPQHF. In DNA, the CDR3 is TGTGCCAGTAGTGCCTCAGGGGGCCTTCAGCCCCAGCATTTT.